This paragraph covers one T cell receptor beta chain sequence. What it binds is not known. V was shortened by 11 bases and J by 2 bases, with 12 bases between the two germline ends. Germline values: CDR1 LGHNA, CDR2 YNFKEQ. The CDR3 runs to 13 residues. This sample was taken from a study of OX40 agonist ivuxolimab in advanced cancers. Study as a whole: Patients were dosed with the agonistic anti-OX40 (CD134) antibody ivuxolimab.

Study observations and caveats: At 0.1 to 3.0 mg/kg and by week 6, CD4+ and CD8+ T cells in the blood had expanded clonally.

TCRdb's copy holds only in-frame clones and misses some; the assay was immunoSEQ multiplex PCR. The profile shows tens of thousands of clones, about four fifths of them singletons. The chain couples TRBV4-2 to TRBJ2-2, with D perhaps matching TRBD1 or TRBD2 (5 bases each). The clonotype originates from an adult with an advanced solid tumor such as melanoma, head and neck, liver or kidney cancer. The starting material was CD4+ or CD8+ T cells sorted from blood, obtained in a trial of the OX40 agonist ivuxolimab. DNA of the CDR3: TGTGCCGTCCGGGACCAAAACACCGGGGAGCTGTTTTTT. Amino acid sequence: CAVRDQNTGELFF.